One and the same sample provided the 32 T cell receptor beta chains below, sequenced in a study of radiation and T cells in renal cell carcinoma. Indicated treatment: 15 Gy SBRT to primary tumor, nephrectomy 4 weeks later. Only in-frame clones appear in the TCRdb table, and some are missing; sequencing was by immunoSEQ multiplex PCR. The table records about 22,000 clones, 40% to 55% of them present only once. Here the sequenced sample was tumor tissue, taken from a patient whose treatment included radiotherapy and nephrectomy. The receptors derive from a woman aged 45-59 years with renal cell carcinoma.

The sample holds a few counts of this clone. This chain uses TRBV18 with TRBJ1-6; TRBD1 is a possible D gene (6 bases). The CDR3 is 17 residues long. CDR1 KGHSH and CDR2 LQKENI come from the germline V gene. The V and J ends lost 3 bases and 0 bases respectively, with 12 bases between them. CDR3 sequence reads: CASSPSGQVSYNSPLHF. In DNA, the CDR3 is TGTGCCAGCTCACCGTCGGGACAAGTCTCCTATAATTCACCCCTCCACTTT. The full variable domain, in which reference TRBV18 and TRBJ1-6 provide the parts outside the CDR3, is NAGVMQNPRHLVRRRGQEARLRCSPMKGHSHVYWYRQLPEEGLKFMVYLQKENIIDESGMPKERFSAEFPKEGPSILRIQQVVRGDSAAYFCASSPSGQVSYNSPLHFGNGTRLTVT.

This clone appeared once. V and J are TRBV2 and TRBJ2-3; no clear D. The V end was cut by 2 bases, the J end by 1 base, with 7 bases between. CDR1 SNHLY and CDR2 FYNNEI come from the germline V gene. The CDR3 is 14 amino acids. The CDR3 reads CASSERVGTDTQYF. The CDR3 region has the DNA TGTGCCAGCAGTGAAAGGGTCGGCACAGATACGCAGTATTTT.

The V gene is TRBV29-1, the J gene TRBJ1-1; 7 bases are a match to TRBD1. The CDR3 totals 14 residues. V lost 3 bases to trimming and J lost 1 base; unmatched junction nucleotides: 5. The germline V gene encodes CDR1 SQVTM and CDR2 ANQGSEA. Written as DNA, the CDR3 is TGCAGCGTTGATCGCGACAGGGCGAACACTGAAGCTTTCTTT. Encoded protein: CSVDRDRANTEAFF.

This rearrangement joins TRBV13 to TRBJ1-1; D ambiguous. The CDR3 covers 15 residues. V lost 5 bases and J lost 3, with 16 bases in between. In germline, CDR1 is PRHDT, CDR2 FYEKMQ (reference sequence). Written as DNA, the CDR3 is TGTGCCAGCAGCCCTCTCCGGGCCCTGGACACTGAAGCTTTCTTT. Translating it yields CASSPLRALDTEAFF.

The table lists this clone with a count of one. This rearrangement joins TRBV9 to TRBJ2-5, with 9 positions matching TRBD2. This CDR3 is 14 amino acids long. Germline V gives CDR1 SGDLS, CDR2 YYNGEE. V shed 4 bases, J shed 5 bases, and the junction held 6 bases outside the gene matches. The CDR3 sequence: CASSQGTSFETQYF. The CDR3 DNA is TGTGCCAGCAGCCAAGGGACTAGCTTTGAGACCCAGTACTTC.

The chain employs TRBV19 and TRBJ2-1; no definite D call. Germline CDR1 and CDR2: LNHDA and SQIVND (reference sequence). V gave up 2 bases and J gave up 4 bases, with 6 bases separating them. The CDR3 consists of 13 residues. The CDR3 DNA reads TGTGCCAGTAGTATAAAATCTTACAATGAGCAGTTCTTC. This gives the protein CASSIKSYNEQFF. The entire variable domain, with the rest obtained from reference TRBV19 and TRBJ2-1, is as follows: DGGITQSPKYLFRKEGQNVTLSCEQNLNHDAMYWYRQDPGQGLRLIYYSQIVNDFQKGDIAEGYSVSREKKESFPLTVTSAQKNPTAFYLCASSIKSYNEQFFGPGTRLTVL.

This rearrangement joins TRBV14 to TRBJ2-5; perhaps D is TRBD1 or TRBD2 (5 bases each). Germline CDR1 reads SGHDN; CDR2 reads FVKESK. This CDR3 spans 14 amino acids. Deletions cut 5 bases from V and 4 bases from J, with 14 bases between. The DNA of the CDR3 is TGTGCCAGCAGCTACGGGGCCCTCGGAGAGACCCAGTACTTC. Protein product: CASSYGALGETQYF.

This clone turned up a few times. The chain joins TRBV5-6 to TRBJ1-1; D is ambiguous. Germline V gene sequence: CDR1 SGHDT, CDR2 YYEEEE. The CDR3 runs 12 residues. Trimming shortened V by 5 bases and J by 0 bases, and 5 bases separated the two germline ends. For the CDR3, the DNA is TGTGCCAGCAGTTACCTGAACACTGAAGCTTTCTTT. Protein product: CASSYLNTEAFF. The full variable domain, with the rest looked up from reference TRBV5-6 and TRBJ1-1, is DAGVTQSPTHLIKTRGQQVTLRCSPKSGHDTVSWYQQALGQGPQFIFQYYEEEERQRGNFPDRFSGHQFPNYSSELNVNALLLGDSALYLCASSYLNTEAFFGQGTRLTVV.

V and J are TRBV19 and TRBJ2-3, with a tentative D call TRBD1 (5 bases). Germline V gene sequence: CDR1 LNHDA, CDR2 SQIVND (reference sequence). Trimming removed 4 bases from V and 0 bases from J, with 11 bases in between. The CDR3 covers 15 residues. CDR3 coding DNA: TGTGCCAGTAGTACCGACAGAGCTAGCACAGATACGCAGTATTTT. It specifies CASSTDRASTDTQYF.

This chain links TRBV30 with TRBJ2-5; possible D gene TRBD2, 5 bases. Germline CDR1 reads GTSNPN; CDR2 reads SVGIG (reference sequence). This CDR3 has 14 residues. Trimming shortened V by 4 bases and J by 1 base, and 13 bases separated the two germline ends. CDR3: CAWTSRGSQETQYF. For the CDR3, the DNA is TGTGCCTGGACCTCTAGAGGGTCCCAAGAGACCCAGTACTTC.

This clone has more than one count but fewer than ten. J is TRBJ2-7 and V is TRBV4-1; D may be TRBD1 or TRBD2 (5 bases each). This CDR3 is built from 15 residues. Deletions cut 3 bases from V and 5 bases from J, with 17 bases between. Germline CDR1 MGHRA, CDR2 YSYEKL. In nucleotides, the CDR3 is TGCGCCAGCAGCCACCCCGGGGCTCGATCCGACGAGCAGTACTTC. Translation: CASSHPGARSDEQYF.

This clone was detected once. This chain uses TRBV2 with TRBJ2-1; 8 nucleotides match TRBD2. J gave up 2 bases and V 7 bases, and 7 bases lay outside the gene matches. CDR1 is SNHLY and CDR2 is FYNNEI in the germline V gene. The CDR3 loop spans 15 amino acids. CDR3 DNA: TGTGCCAGCAACGAGCGGGGGTATCCCTACAATGAGCAGTTCTTC. Amino acid sequence: CASNERGYPYNEQFF.

This clone was seen a handful of times. The genes are TRBV5-4 and TRBJ2-6, with 9 positions matching TRBD1. Germline CDR1 is SGHNT and CDR2 is YYREEE (reference sequence). The CDR3 contains 20 residues. J was trimmed by 0 bases and V by 3 bases; bases with no gene match: 13. In DNA, the CDR3 is TGTGCCAGCAGCTCCCCGTCCGGGACAGGGTCTCGCTCTGGGGCCAACGTCCTGACTTTC. Its protein is CASSSPSGTGSRSGANVLTF.

The chain combines TRBV6-5 with TRBJ1-3; a possible D gene is TRBD1 (5 bases). Deletions cut 5 bases from V and 0 bases from J, with 11 bases between. From germline, CDR1 is MNHEY and CDR2 SVGAGI. The CDR3 runs to 15 residues. Here the CDR3 DNA reads TGTGCCAGCAGTCCATCCGACAGCTCTGGAAACACCATATATTTT. It is translated as CASSPSDSSGNTIYF.

A few counts support this clone. The chain couples TRBV6-1 to TRBJ2-3, with unresolved D. CDR3 length: 17 residues. Germline CDR1 and CDR2: MNHNS and SASEGT. V was trimmed by 0 bases and J by 4 bases, leaving 17 bases between them. The CDR3: CASSEARRLEGADTQYF. The DNA of the CDR3 is TGTGCCAGCAGTGAAGCACGGCGTCTAGAAGGCGCAGATACGCAGTATTTT.

A few counts support this clone. The J gene is TRBJ1-2, the V gene TRBV18, with D uncertain. V was shortened by 3 bases and J by 4 bases, with 15 bases between the two germline ends. Germline lookup yields CDR1 KGHSH and CDR2 LQKENI. The CDR3 runs to 15 residues. CDR3 sequence: CASSPEGGVSYGYTF. In DNA form, the CDR3 reads TGTGCCAGCTCACCGGAAGGCGGGGTGAGCTATGGCTACACCTTC.

The chain is built from TRBV6-5 and TRBJ2-4; D is perhaps TRBD1 (5 bases). The V gene's germline CDR1 is MNHEY and CDR2 SVGAGI. The CDR3 covers 14 residues. Trimming left V 6 bases short and J 2 bases short, with 11 bases between. DNA of the CDR3: TGTGCCAGCAGCGCCCAGGGTACCAAAAACATTCAGTACTTC. Its translation: CASSAQGTKNIQYF.

The chain carries TRBV29-1 and TRBJ2-3; TRBD2 is a possible D gene (6 bases). Germline V CDR1 and CDR2: SQVTM, ANQGSEA. The CDR3 contains 15 residues. Trimming removed 3 bases at V and 2 bases at J, with 15 bases between. CDR3 DNA: TGCAGCGTTGATAGGGACTCCTTTACCACAGATACGCAGTATTTT. It yields the protein CSVDRDSFTTDTQYF.

The V gene is TRBV6-1, the J gene TRBJ1-1; possible D gene TRBD1, 5 bases. V gave up 8 bases and J gave up 3 bases, with 10 bases separating them. Germline loops: CDR1 MNHNS, CDR2 SASEGT. This CDR3 has 12 amino acids. CDR3 region: CASWGMDTEAFF. The DNA for the CDR3 is TGTGCCAGCTGGGGGATGGACACTGAAGCTTTCTTT.

In this sample, this clone turned up many times. The chain uses TRBV5-6 and TRBJ1-6; perhaps TRBD1 as D (5 bases). The CDR3 has 16 residues. CDR1 is SGHDT and CDR2 is YYEEEE in the germline V gene. The germline V and J ends were trimmed by 0 bases and 14 bases, with 21 bases remaining between them. The CDR3 is CASSLERNQGTGSLHF. The CDR3 nucleotides are TGTGCCAGCAGCTTGGAACGAAACCAGGGAACTGGGTCCCTCCACTTT.

The genes are TRBV5-1 and TRBJ2-7; no firm D call. CDR1 SGHRS and CDR2 YFSETQ come from the germline V gene. This CDR3 region has 12 residues. The V end lost 4 bases, the J end lost 7 bases, and 12 bases lay between the germline ends. The CDR3 DNA reads as TGCGCCAGCAGCCTAACCAGGCGTGAGCAGTACTTC. It yields the protein CASSLTRREQYF.

J is TRBJ2-5 and V is TRBV7-2; 11 nucleotides align to TRBD2. Germline CDR1 reads SGHTA; CDR2 reads FQGNSA. V lost 5 bases, J lost 4 bases, and 3 bases stayed unmatched. This CDR3 spans 14 amino acids. CDR3 residues: CASSELAGVETQYF. The CDR3 nucleotides read TGTGCCAGCAGCGAACTAGCGGGGGTAGAGACCCAGTACTTC.

This clone was recorded only once. The genes are TRBV4-2 and TRBJ2-7; D unclear. V was cut by 0 bases and J by 0 bases, with 3 bases left in between. Looked up from germline, CDR1 is LGHNA and CDR2 is YNFKEQ. This CDR3 has 13 amino acids. CDR3 residues: CASSQEFSYEQYF. The CDR3 region has the DNA TGTGCCAGCAGCCAAGAGTTCTCCTACGAGCAGTACTTC.

The CDR3 DNA reads TGTGCCAGCAGCTCCACCGGGGGTACGCAGTATTTT. Residues: CASSSTGGTQYF. J is TRBJ2-3 and V is TRBV5-6; a weak D match, TRBD2 (6 bases). Germline values: CDR1 SGHDT, CDR2 YYEEEE. Deletions cut 3 bases from V and 8 bases from J, with 10 bases between. The CDR3 has 12 residues.

By share, this clone counts as large. The same CDR3 arises from other DNA sequences in this sample as well. J is TRBJ2-1 and V is TRBV19; 12 bases map to TRBD2. This CDR3 comprises 15 residues. Germline CDR1 is LNHDA and CDR2 is SQIVND (reference sequence). The junction had 4 bases not matched to a gene; V was cut back by 6 bases and J by 4 bases. CDR3 residues: CASSRTSGDYNEQFF. Written as DNA, the CDR3 is TGTGCCAGTAGCCGGACTAGCGGGGATTACAATGAGCAGTTCTTC.

This clone has just a few counts. The rearrangement joins TRBV4-3 to TRBJ1-5; 10 nucleotides match TRBD1. The germline CDR1 and CDR2 sequences are LGHNA and YSLEER. This CDR3 is 17 amino acids long. V was clipped by 4 bases and J by 3 bases; unmatched bases: 9. CDR3: CASSPDRDRGDNQPQHF. DNA of the CDR3: TGCGCCAGCAGCCCCGACCGGGACAGGGGTGACAATCAGCCCCAGCATTTT.

This clone was seen a few times. This chain links TRBV4-3 with TRBJ1-1; 8 nucleotides align to TRBD1. The V segment lost 0 bases and the J segment 5 bases; nucleotides outside the gene matches: 11. The V gene's germline CDR1 is LGHNA and CDR2 YSLEER. The CDR3 totals 17 residues. The CDR3 region has the DNA TGCGCCAGCAGCCAAGAGGTTACAGGGGGTCGGCGAACTGAAGCTTTCTTT. It codes for CASSQEVTGGRRTEAFF.

By frequency in the sample, this clone is medium-sized. This chain links TRBV7-9 with TRBJ1-4; D unclear. Looked up from germline, CDR1 is SEHNR and CDR2 is FQNEAQ (reference sequence). Trimming left V 3 bases short and J 7 bases short, with 12 bases between. The CDR3 has 14 residues. In DNA, the CDR3 is TGTGCCAGCAGCTTTTCCGGGGAACTTGAAAAACTGTTTTTT. Protein sequence: CASSFSGELEKLFF.

A few counts support this clone. The chain links TRBV7-9 to TRBJ2-1; perhaps D is TRBD1 or TRBD2 (6 bases each). This CDR3 region has 15 residues. V lost 2 bases and J 2 bases, leaving 10 bases between the germline ends. Germline values: CDR1 SEHNR, CDR2 FQNEAQ (reference sequence). CDR3 sequence: CASSLLGGTYNEQFF. As DNA, the CDR3 is TGTGCCAGCAGCTTATTAGGGGGGACCTACAATGAGCAGTTCTTC.

The chain couples TRBV5-1 to TRBJ2-7, with TRBD2 as a possible D gene (6 bases). This CDR3 spans 13 amino acids. Germline loops: CDR1 SGHRS, CDR2 YFSETQ. V dropped 6 bases and J dropped 4 bases, with 14 bases sitting between them. The CDR3 here is CASTGGKAYEQYF. CDR3 coding DNA: TGCGCCAGCACCGGCGGGAAAGCTTACGAGCAGTACTTC.

The rearrangement links TRBV5-1 to TRBJ1-2; D uncertain. Between the trimmed V and J ends, which lost 0 bases and 2 bases, there was a span of 8 bases. The CDR3 is 14 residues long. CDR1 is SGHRS, CDR2 YFSETQ, per germline. The CDR3 spells CASSLDGLNYGYTF. CDR3 DNA sequence: TGCGCCAGCAGCTTGGATGGACTAAACTATGGCTACACCTTC.

This clone was detected a few times. CDR3 protein: CASGDISYNSPLHF. Written as DNA, the CDR3 is TGTGCCAGCGGGGACATCTCCTATAATTCACCCCTCCACTTT. The chain has TRBV2 and TRBJ1-6; TRBD1 is a possible D gene (6 bases). V was cut by 8 bases and J by 0 bases, with 8 bases left in between. The length of the CDR3 is 14 residues. Germline V gene lookup returns CDR1 SNHLY and CDR2 FYNNEI.